The 3 T cell receptor beta chains below all came from one sample that was sequenced in a study of T cell repertoires in aging, cancer and after chemotherapy. Amplification of TCR beta used genomic DNA extracted from peripheral blood. Rearranged V-D-J TRB sequences were amplified with a mixed TRB-A/B primer pool. TCRdb used MiXCR to reprocess the multiplex PCR reads, holding one entry per CDR3 protein. The table records about 2,800 distinct CDR3 sequences, approximately 25% of them present only once. Sequencing was carried out using blood. The source is a human donor with a solid tumor.

The J gene is TRBJ1-3, the V gene TRBV28, with D hard to call. The ends were cut back, 3 bases at V and 4 bases at J, with 10 bases in the middle. This CDR3 has 14 residues. Germline CDR1 reads MDHEN; CDR2 reads SYDVKM. CDR3 residues: CASSFVGTGNTIYF. The CDR3 DNA reads as TGTGCCAGCAGTTTCGTGGGAACGGGAAACACCATATATTTT.

This clonotype was recorded a few times. In DNA form, the CDR3 reads TGCGCCAGCAGCATAGGACAGGGGACGGACACCATATATTTT. Translation gives CASSIGQGTDTIYF. The chain is built from TRBV5-1 and TRBJ1-3; 9 bases map to TRBD1. There are 14 residues in the CDR3. Per germline, CDR1 SGHRS and CDR2 YFSETQ. Trimming took 4 bases from V and 8 from J; bases not matched to a gene: 7.

The chain employs TRBV5-1 and TRBJ2-3; D might be TRBD2 (5 bases). This CDR3 comprises 14 residues. CDR1 is SGHRS and CDR2 is YFSETQ in the germline V gene. V was cut by 6 bases and J by 2 bases, with 13 bases left in between. CDR3 DNA sequence: TGCGCCAGCAAGAGGGCCCAAAACACAGATACGCAGTATTTT. This translates into CASKRAQNTDTQYF. Full variable domain (rest looked up from reference TRBV5-1 and TRBJ2-3): KAGVTQTPRYLIKTRGQQVTLSCSPISGHRSVSWYQQTPGQGLQFLFEYFSETQRNKGNFPGRFSGRQFSNSRSEMNVSTLELGDSALYLCASKRAQNTDTQYFGPGTRLTVL.